These 16 T cell receptor beta chains came from one sample sequenced in a study of technical replicates of blood from a handful of donors. Data came from immunoSEQ multiplex PCR; TCRdb stores just in-frame clones and leaves some out. The table has roughly 81,000 clones, approximately 97% seen once. The sequencing input was T cells isolated from PBMCs. These receptors were obtained from a human donor in good health.

This rearrangement joins TRBV30 to TRBJ2-1; D perhaps matches TRBD2 (6 bases). Trimming removed 3 bases from V and 4 bases from J, with 19 bases in between. Germline CDR1 GTSNPN, CDR2 SVGIG (reference sequence). This CDR3 contains 16 residues. The CDR3 sequence: CAWRNPRLGAYNEQFF. The CDR3 nucleotides read TGTGCCTGGAGAAACCCAAGACTAGGGGCGTACAATGAGCAGTTCTTC.

The chain recombines TRBV29-1 with TRBJ2-7, with 7 bases identical to TRBD2. The CDR3 spans 14 residues. With V trimmed by 2 bases and J by 3 bases, 7 bases remained unmatched. In germline, CDR1 is SQVTM, CDR2 ANQGSEA. CDR3 sequence (DNA): TGCAGCGTTGAAATCCCGGGGGGAATCTACGAGCAGTACTTC. Encoded protein: CSVEIPGGIYEQYF.

This clone was counted a single time. This chain links TRBV10-3 with TRBJ2-5; 8 bases agree with TRBD1. V shed 5 bases, J shed 5 bases, and the junction held 13 bases outside the gene matches. The CDR3 covers 16 residues. CDR1 and CDR2 from the germline V gene are ENHRY and SYGVKD. The CDR3 loop is CAISPGGRGLKETQYF. DNA for the CDR3: TGTGCCATCAGTCCCGGGGGCAGGGGGCTTAAGGAGACCCAGTACTTC.

This CDR3 reads CASSLPGGILSTDTQYF. CDR3 nucleotide sequence: TGTGCCAGCAGCTTGCCGGGGGGGATTCTTAGCACAGATACGCAGTATTTT. The gene calls are TRBV5-4 and TRBJ2-3, with 8 bases fitting TRBD2. There are 17 residues in the CDR3. The germline V gene encodes CDR1 SGHNT and CDR2 YYREEE (reference sequence). V gave up 1 base and J gave up 0 bases; unmatched junction bases: 7.

The rearrangement links TRBV4-2 to TRBJ2-6; a weak D match, TRBD1 (6 bases). Per germline, CDR1 LGHNA and CDR2 YNFKEQ. Trimming left V 5 bases short and J 4 bases short, with 24 bases between. The CDR3 totals 19 residues. The CDR3 region is CASSFYLQGLRDGANVLTF. In DNA form, the CDR3 reads TGTGCCAGCAGCTTCTATTTACAGGGCCTAAGGGACGGGGCCAACGTCCTGACTTTC.

The chain has TRBV27 and TRBJ1-2, with D uncertain. CDR3 length equals 13 residues. V gave up 6 bases and J gave up 1 base, with 9 bases separating them. Germline V CDR1 and CDR2: MNHEY, SMNVEV (reference sequence). This CDR3 reads CASRRSDNYGYTF. In DNA form, the CDR3 reads TGTGCCAGCAGGCGGTCGGATAACTATGGCTACACCTTC.

Note on this clone: The conserved final phenylalanine or tryptophan is absent from the CDR3, which likely points to a read error. The limits of the CDR3 on the DNA are not certain, so only TCRdb's listed CDR3 is given. The chain carries TRBV6-6 and TRBJ2-7; the table's D gene call, TRBD2, was not cross checked with the DNA. Germline-derived CDR1 and CDR2 are MNHNY and SVGAGI (reference sequence). Inclusive of both ends, the CDR3 amounts to 15 amino acids. The CDR3 spells CASSYSTSGRERVAI.

V gene TRBV5-1 combines with J gene TRBJ1-2, with D unresolved. CDR3 length equals 16 residues. CDR1 is SGHRS, CDR2 YFSETQ, per germline. The V end lost 0 bases, the J end lost 2 bases, and 14 bases lay between the germline ends. The CDR3 is CASSLVAIGGNYGYTF. CDR3 sequence (DNA): TGCGCCAGCAGCTTGGTGGCCATTGGCGGAAACTATGGCTACACCTTC.

This chain connects TRBV28 to TRBJ2-3, with 8 bases matching TRBD2. This CDR3 spans 17 amino acids. Germline V gene data show CDR1 as MDHEN and CDR2 as SYDVKM. V trimming: 6 bases; J trimming: 2 bases; junction bases outside the gene matches: 13. As DNA, the CDR3 is TGTGCCAGCAGCCGATCCCCCTTTAGCGGGAACACAGATACGCAGTATTTT. Amino acid sequence: CASSRSPFSGNTDTQYF.

For this clone: This sample also contains other DNA sequences that code for the same CDR3. The gene calls are TRBV6-5 and TRBJ2-7; 10 bases fit TRBD1. The CDR3 runs 14 residues. V was pared by 2 bases and J by 3 bases, with 1 base of the junction left unmatched. Germline lookup yields CDR1 MNHEY and CDR2 SVGAGI. The CDR3 sequence: CASSYGQGGYEQYF. CDR3 nucleotides: TGTGCCAGCAGTTACGGACAGGGGGGCTACGAGCAGTACTTC.

V and J are TRBV28 and TRBJ2-7; TRBD1 matches 9 bases. Germline V gene sequence: CDR1 MDHEN, CDR2 SYDVKM. With V trimmed by 6 bases and J by 0 bases, 12 bases remained unmatched. This CDR3 region has 17 residues. CDR3 amino acids: CASSSQRDRVFSYEQYF. CDR3 bases: TGTGCCAGCAGCTCGCAAAGGGACAGGGTCTTCTCCTACGAGCAGTACTTC.

The rearrangement uses TRBV19 and TRBJ2-2; D gene ambiguous. The germline V gene has CDR1 LNHDA and CDR2 SQIVND (reference sequence). V lost 8 bases, J lost 7 bases, and 20 bases lay in between. The CDR3 spans 15 residues. The CDR3 DNA sequence: TGTGCCAGTCGTGTACGGGTTCCGTACGGCGGGGAGCTGTTTTTT. It codes for CASRVRVPYGGELFF.

This clone was detected once. The rearrangement uses TRBV5-1 and TRBJ1-4, with D maybe TRBD1 (5 bases). Trimming removed 0 bases from V and 6 bases from J, with 15 bases in between. Germline assignment: CDR1 SGHRS and CDR2 YFSETQ. The CDR3 runs 16 residues. CDR3 amino acids: CASSLGSGGLDEKLFF. CDR3 DNA sequence: TGCGCCAGCAGCTTGGGATCGGGGGGACTCGATGAAAAACTGTTTTTT. The full variable domain, its missing parts supplied by reference TRBV5-1 and TRBJ1-4, is KAGVTQTPRYLIKTRGQQVTLSCSPISGHRSVSWYQQTPGQGLQFLFEYFSETQRNKGNFPGRFSGRQFSNSRSEMNVSTLELGDSALYLCASSLGSGGLDEKLFFGSGTQLSVL.

The V and J genes are TRBV14 and TRBJ2-3; perhaps TRBD2 as D (6 bases). CDR1 and CDR2 (germline): SGHDN, FVKESK. This CDR3 has 13 amino acids. V was clipped by 3 bases and J by 6 bases, with 10 bases between them. The CDR3 is CASSQGLGDTQYF. CDR3 nucleotides: TGTGCCAGCAGCCAGGGACTCGGGGATACGCAGTATTTT.

DNA of the CDR3: TGCGCCAGCAGCCGGATTACTAGCGCAAGAGGCTACGAGCAGTACTTC. Translating gives CASSRITSARGYEQYF. V gene TRBV4-1 combines with J gene TRBJ2-7; 7 bases agree with TRBD2. The germline CDR1 and CDR2 sequences are MGHRA and YSYEKL. This CDR3 spans 16 amino acids. J lost 3 bases, V lost 4 bases, and 12 bases had no gene match.

This chain joins TRBV5-1 and TRBJ2-1; TRBD2 aligns across 7 bases. J was trimmed by 4 bases and V by 4 bases; bases with no gene match: 11. The germline CDR1 and CDR2 sequences are SGHRS and YFSETQ. This CDR3 contains 16 residues. CDR3 loop: CASSPSLGLGYNEQFF. For the CDR3, the DNA is TGCGCCAGCAGCCCATCATTAGGACTAGGGTACAATGAGCAGTTCTTC.